These 13 T cell receptor beta chains were sequenced from one sample in a study of blood T cell repertoires in COVID-19. Repertoires were generated with immunoSEQ multiplex PCR, while TCRdb's copy carries only in-frame clones and drops some. The data show under 250,000 clones, 82% seen once. The sample consisted of peripheral blood. All receptors come from a woman aged 70 to 79 with COVID-19, enrolled during active disease.

This rearrangement joins TRBV12-3 or TRBV12-4 to TRBJ1-1; D unclear. The CDR3 spans 13 residues. V lost 3 bases to trimming and J lost 1 base, with 6 bases between them. DNA of the CDR3: TGTGCCAGCAGTTTCGCCGGGAACACTGAAGCTTTCTTT. As protein: CASSFAGNTEAFF.

V gene TRBV6-2 or TRBV6-3 combines with J gene TRBJ2-7, with 8 bases fitting TRBD2. The CDR3 has 18 amino acids. CDR1 and CDR2 from the germline V gene are MNHEY and SVGEGT. After removal of 0 bases from V and 5 bases from J, the junction contained 15 bases not matched to a gene. As DNA, the CDR3 is TGTGCCAGCAGTTACTCGGGTCCTCTCTTTAGCGGGGTTGACGAGCAGTACTTC. Translated, it gives CASSYSGPLFSGVDEQYF.

As regards this clone: Other DNA sequences of this sample code for an identical CDR3. V gene TRBV19 combines with J gene TRBJ1-5; TRBD1 agrees at 9 bases. Per the germline V gene, CDR1 is LNHDA and CDR2 is SQIVND (reference sequence). The CDR3 is 15 amino acids. Trimming took 4 bases from V and 2 from J; bases not matched to a gene: 3. CDR3 bases: TGTGCCAGTAGTACTACAGGGGGCGGCAATCAGCCCCAGCATTTT. Amino acid sequence: CASSTTGGGNQPQHF.

The rearrangement joins TRBV11-2 to TRBJ2-7; TRBD2 matches 10 bases. The CDR3 spans 15 residues. Germline loops: CDR1 SGHAT, CDR2 FQNNGV. V shed 5 bases and J 7 bases; nucleotides not matched to a gene: 11. CDR3 sequence (DNA): TGTGCCAGCAGCATGGGACTAGCGCCGTCGGGTGAGCAGTACTTC. This translates into CASSMGLAPSGEQYF.

This chain connects TRBV7-2 to TRBJ2-7; 8 bases map to TRBD2. Losses at the gene ends were 3 bases for V and 4 bases for J; bases not matched to a gene: 5. The germline V gene encodes CDR1 SGHTA and CDR2 FQGNSA. The CDR3 runs 14 residues. The CDR3 nucleotides read TGTGCCAGCAGCTTGGGACTAGGATTGTACGAGCAGTACTTC. It codes for CASSLGLGLYEQYF. Full variable domain (remainder filled in from reference TRBV7-2 and TRBJ2-7): GAGVSQSPSNKVTEKGKDVELRCDPISGHTALYWYRQSLGQGLEFLIYFQGNSAPDKSGLPSDRFSAERTGGSVSTLTIQRTQQEDSAVYLCASSLGLGLYEQYFGPGTRLTVT.

This clone was counted once. Here the CDR3 reads CASSLRLAGSSYEQYF. CDR3 nucleotides: TGTGCCAGCAGCCTCCGACTAGCTGGAAGCTCCTACGAGCAGTACTTC. This chain joins TRBV9 and TRBJ2-7, with TRBD2 matching over 7 bases. The CDR3 length is 16 residues. J lost 0 bases, V lost 4 bases, and 10 bases had no gene match. Germline lookup yields CDR1 SGDLS and CDR2 YYNGEE.

The J gene is TRBJ1-2, the V gene TRBV13; tentative D call: TRBD1 (5 bases). The germline V gene encodes CDR1 PRHDT and CDR2 FYEKMQ (reference sequence). V lost 5 bases to trimming and J lost 13 bases, with 23 bases between them. The CDR3 is 14 amino acids. CDR3 in amino acids: CASSQSRDFHPLTF. CDR3 DNA: TGTGCCAGCAGCCAATCCCGGGACTTCCACCCTCTCACCTTC.

The chain employs TRBV19 and TRBJ2-5; D may be TRBD2 (6 bases). CDR1 is LNHDA and CDR2 is SQIVND in the germline V gene (reference sequence). V lost 4 bases to trimming and J lost 4 bases, with 16 bases between them. The CDR3 extends over 15 amino acids. CDR3 sequence: CASSTPGRRGETQYF. The CDR3 coding sequence is TGTGCCAGTAGTACCCCGGGCCGGCGGGGAGAGACCCAGTACTTC.

This rearrangement joins TRBV4-1 to TRBJ1-5; D might be TRBD1 (5 bases). V was trimmed by 2 bases and J by 2 bases, leaving 13 bases between them. Germline CDR1 reads MGHRA; CDR2 reads YSYEKL. CDR3 length: 16 residues. The CDR3 DNA sequence: TGCGCCAGCAGCCAATTTGTGGGGGGGGGCAATCAGCCCCAGCATTTT. This codes for CASSQFVGGGNQPQHF.

The J gene is TRBJ2-5, the V gene TRBV7-8, with 9 positions matching TRBD2. The junction had 9 bases not matched to a gene; V was cut back by 2 bases and J by 5 bases. Germline CDR1 reads SGHVS; CDR2 reads FQNEAQ. The CDR3 length is 16 residues. This chain's CDR3 is CASSLKGGRAYETQYF. CDR3 bases: TGTGCCAGCAGCTTAAAGGGCGGGAGGGCCTACGAGACCCAGTACTTC.

Only one count was recorded for this clone. The V call is TRBV18, the J call TRBJ2-5; D not certain. This CDR3 has 13 residues. The V gene lost 2 bases and the J gene lost 1 base, with 5 bases spanning the gap. CDR1 KGHSH and CDR2 LQKENI come from the germline V gene. In nucleotides, the CDR3 is TGTGCCAGCTCACCAGCACTCCAAGAGACCCAGTACTTC. The encoded protein is CASSPALQETQYF.

The rearrangement joins TRBV19 to TRBJ2-7, with 10 bases identical to TRBD1. Germline values: CDR1 LNHDA, CDR2 SQIVND (reference sequence). The CDR3 runs 14 residues. The V and J ends lost 3 bases and 4 bases, in that order; junction bases with no gene match: 3. The CDR3 DNA reads as TGTGCCAGTAGTATGGGGACAGGGGAGTACGAGCAGTACTTC. Translating gives CASSMGTGEYEQYF.

The CDR3 DNA reads TGCGCCAGCAGCTATTGGTTAAGGGTGGGTAGCGGGAACTCCTACGAGCAGTACTTC. It codes for CASSYWLRVGSGNSYEQYF. The chain has TRBV5-1 and TRBJ2-7; 8 positions match TRBD2. Losses at the gene ends were 3 bases for V and 0 bases for J; bases not matched to a gene: 17. Germline lookup yields CDR1 SGHRS and CDR2 YFSETQ. The CDR3 consists of 19 residues.